This T cell receptor (beta chain) was identified during a study of CD8+ T cells in alopecia areata. Turning to the study itself: The drug, tofacitinib, lasted 6 to 18 months, followed by 6 months off drug.

This clone has only a few counts. Reverse transcribed after extraction, RNA yielded cDNA as the sequencing template. Data came from immunoSEQ multiplex PCR; TCRdb stores just in-frame clones and leaves some out. This sample yields around 180,000 clones, of which approximately 67% are seen a single time; approximately 1.2% belongs to the top ten. Germline V gene lookup returns CDR1 SQVTM and CDR2 ANQGSEA. CDR3 size: 12 residues. J was trimmed by 2 bases and V by 8 bases; bases with no gene match: 5. Treatment denoted: oral pan-JAK inhibitor, 5-10 mg twice daily. This receptor was taken from a human donor with alopecia areata. The input for sequencing was CD4+ T cells sorted from blood, taken at roughly week 49, from a patient treated with tofacitinib. The rearrangement links TRBV29-1 to TRBJ1-2, with TRBD1 matching 7 bases. CDR3 sequence: CSFGQANYGYTF. CDR3 nucleotides: TGCAGCTTTGGACAGGCCAACTATGGCTACACCTTC.